A single sample is the source of the 26 T cell receptor beta chains below, sequenced in a study of beta chain features in type 1 diabetes. Investigators reverse transcribed all isolated RNA, so they sequenced expressed TCRB transcripts. Sequencing used immunoSEQ multiplex PCR; TCRdb keeps in-frame clones, though not all of them. This sample yields about 320,000 clones, of which 12% to 15% are seen a single time; 6.7% belongs to the top ten. Sequenced input: central memory CD4+ T cells from blood. These TCRs come from a man under 40 in good health.

Many counts were recorded for this clone. This chain uses TRBV4-3 with TRBJ2-4; D gene unclear. Germline V gene sequence: CDR1 LGHNA, CDR2 YSLEER. The CDR3 extends over 16 amino acids. V dropped 1 base and J dropped 0 bases, with 10 bases sitting between them. In nucleotides, the CDR3 is TGCGCCAGCAGCCAAGTTACACCGCTAGCCAAAAACATTCAGTACTTC. It encodes CASSQVTPLAKNIQYF.

In this sample, this clone turned up a few times. The DNA of the CDR3 is TGTGCCAGCAGCTTAGACAGAAATCAGCCCCAGCATTTT. Translation gives CASSLDRNQPQHF. This chain joins TRBV7-8 and TRBJ1-5; D gene uncertain. The V gene's germline CDR1 is SGHVS and CDR2 FQNEAQ. V lost 1 base and J 4 bases, leaving 5 bases between the germline ends. The CDR3 length is 13 residues.

The chain is built from TRBV9 and TRBJ1-2; D unclear. Trimming removed 4 bases from V and 3 bases from J, with 13 bases in between. Germline V gene sequence: CDR1 SGDLS, CDR2 YYNGEE. This CDR3 has 14 residues. In nucleotides, the CDR3 is TGTGCCAGCAGCACCATGATGGAGGACTATGGCTACACCTTC. Protein product: CASSTMMEDYGYTF.

This clone was seen more than once but under ten times. The CDR3 is CASSLPMGGAADTQYF. CDR3 DNA: TGTGCCAGCAGCTTGCCGATGGGAGGCGCCGCAGATACGCAGTATTTT. The V call is TRBV5-6, the J call TRBJ2-3, with D possibly being TRBD2 (6 bases). Trimming left V 1 base short and J 4 bases short, with 16 bases between. Germline CDR1 SGHDT, CDR2 YYEEEE. The CDR3 totals 16 residues.

This clone appeared a few times. The chain joins TRBV6-6 to TRBJ2-4; D is uncertain. CDR1 is MNHNY, CDR2 SVGAGI, per germline (reference sequence). This CDR3 has 13 amino acids. The V end was cut by 8 bases, the J end by 3 bases, with 11 bases between. CDR3 region: CASGQRNKNIQYF. CDR3 DNA: TGTGCCAGCGGCCAACGGAACAAAAACATTCAGTACTTC.

CDR3 bases: TGTGCCAGCAGCGCAGGAGGTCTGGTCTCCTACAATGAGCAGTTCTTC. It specifies CASSAGGLVSYNEQFF. V gene TRBV9 combines with J gene TRBJ2-1; a possible D gene is TRBD2 (5 bases). V dropped 3 bases and J dropped 0 bases, with 13 bases sitting between them. The CDR3 extends over 16 amino acids. CDR1 is SGDLS and CDR2 is YYNGEE in the germline V gene.

Comment on this clone: This likely came from a read error, as a far larger clone is one base away. The rearrangement links TRBV30 to TRBJ2-5, with D perhaps given as TRBD1 or TRBD2 (5 bases each). Germline V gene sequence: CDR1 GTSNPN, CDR2 SVGIG (reference sequence). The CDR3 consists of 15 residues. The CDR3 DNA sequence: TGTGCCGGGAGTTACCCCAGGGCACGGCGGGAGACCCAGTACTTC. Encoded protein: CAGSYPRARRETQYF.

The gene calls are TRBV28 and TRBJ1-5, with a weak D call TRBD1 (5 bases). With 8 bases removed from V and 3 bases from J, the gap between germline ends came to 11 bases. This CDR3 contains 13 residues. Germline V gene data show CDR1 as MDHEN and CDR2 as SYDVKM. The CDR3 reads CASLRGVNQPQHF. CDR3 in DNA: TGTGCCAGCCTACGGGGGGTCAATCAGCCCCAGCATTTT.

The chain is built from TRBV7-2 and TRBJ1-5; 7 nucleotides agree with TRBD1. The V and J ends lost 4 bases and 2 bases, in that order; junction bases with no gene match: 5. The germline gives CDR1 SGHTA, CDR2 FQGNSA. There are 15 residues in the CDR3. The CDR3 coding sequence is TGTGCCAGCAGCTGGATCGACAGGGGCAATCAGCCCCAGCATTTT. Translating it yields CASSWIDRGNQPQHF.

This clone was recorded a few times. The genes are TRBV5-4 and TRBJ2-1; D unresolved. There are 15 residues in the CDR3. The V end lost 0 bases, the J end lost 4 bases, and 11 bases lay between the germline ends. CDR1 is SGHNT, CDR2 YYREEE, per germline (reference sequence). The CDR3 protein is CASSLDLLDYNEQFF. CDR3 DNA sequence: TGTGCCAGCAGCTTGGACCTATTGGATTACAATGAGCAGTTCTTC. Full variable domain (remainder filled in from reference TRBV5-4 and TRBJ2-1): ETGVTQSPTHLIKTRGQQVTLRCSSQSGHNTVSWYQQALGQGPQFIFQYYREEENGRGNFPPRFSGLQFPNYSSELNVNALELDDSALYLCASSLDLLDYNEQFFGPGTRLTVL.

In its sample, this clone was seen many times. The chain couples TRBV5-1 to TRBJ2-2, with D perhaps matching TRBD1 or TRBD2 (5 bases each). Germline assignment: CDR1 SGHRS and CDR2 YFSETQ. V was pared by 3 bases and J by 4 bases, with 16 bases between. The CDR3 loop spans 16 amino acids. The CDR3 spells CASSSGSTGGTGELFF. CDR3 DNA: TGCGCCAGCAGCTCGGGATCTACTGGGGGCACCGGGGAGCTGTTTTTT.

This chain joins TRBV5-3 and TRBJ2-1, with D uncertain. TRBV5-3 is annotated as an ORF whose role is uncertain. V shed 0 bases and J shed 8 bases, with 9 bases lying between them. The CDR3 spans 13 residues. This chain's CDR3 is CARSLGWVHEQFF. The CDR3 DNA follows: TGTGCCAGAAGCTTGGGGTGGGTCCATGAGCAGTTCTTC.

This sequence joins TRBV7-8 and TRBJ2-1; D tentatively reads TRBD1 or TRBD2 (5 bases each). CDR1 is SGHVS, CDR2 FQNEAQ, per germline. There are 13 residues in the CDR3. V lost 4 bases and J 7 bases, leaving 11 bases between the germline ends. The CDR3 region is CASSWGRGNEQFF. The DNA of the CDR3 is TGTGCCAGCAGCTGGGGACGAGGGAATGAGCAGTTCTTC. The full variable domain, its missing parts supplied by reference TRBV7-8 and TRBJ2-1, is GAGVSQSPRYKVAKRGQDVALRCDPISGHVSLFWYQQALGQGPEFLTYFQNEAQLDKSGLPSDRFFAERPEGSVSTLKIQRTQQEDSAVYLCASSWGRGNEQFFGPGTRLTVL.

The chain uses TRBV2 and TRBJ1-5; 11 positions match TRBD1. Germline V CDR1 and CDR2: SNHLY, FYNNEI. Trimming took 4 bases from V and 1 from J; bases not matched to a gene: 12. The CDR3 is made up of 19 amino acids. CDR3 loop: CASSVVRTGGSGSNQPQHF. For the CDR3, the DNA is TGTGCCAGCAGTGTTGTCAGGACAGGGGGCTCTGGGAGCAATCAGCCCCAGCATTTT.

This clone was counted many times. J is TRBJ2-7 and V is TRBV21-1. TRBV21-1 is reported as a pseudogene. The CDR3 sequence is 10 residues long. The CDR3, as DNA: TGTGCCAGCAGTCCCTACGAGCAGTACGTC. This codes for CASSPYEQYV.

This clone was observed a few times. This sequence joins TRBV4-3 and TRBJ2-7; 13 bases are shared with TRBD2. CDR1 is LGHNA and CDR2 is YSLEER in the germline V gene. V gave up 4 bases and J gave up 3 bases; unmatched junction bases: 3. The length of the CDR3 is 15 residues. This chain's CDR3 is CASSLGTSGVYEQYF. CDR3 sequence (DNA): TGCGCCAGCAGCCTTGGGACTAGCGGGGTCTACGAGCAGTACTTC.

The chain carries TRBV10-3 and TRBJ1-5; D is perhaps TRBD1 (6 bases). Germline V gene sequence: CDR1 ENHRY, CDR2 SYGVKD. The CDR3 contains 17 residues. The germline V and J ends were trimmed by 2 bases and 0 bases, with 14 bases remaining between them. The DNA of the CDR3 is TGTGCCATCAGTGAGGACAGGTTGGGGTATAGCAATCAGCCCCAGCATTTT. This encodes CAISEDRLGYSNQPQHF.

This clone was detected a few times. The chain employs TRBV11-2 and TRBJ2-2; D is unresolved. V was pared by 2 bases and J by 8 bases, with 6 bases between. The CDR3 loop spans 12 amino acids. Germline-derived CDR1 and CDR2 are SGHAT and FQNNGV. CDR3 sequence reads: CASSLSIGELFF. The CDR3 nucleotides read TGTGCCAGCAGCTTATCTATTGGGGAGCTGTTTTTT.

This clone has a handful of counts. Here the CDR3 DNA reads TGTGCCAGCAGGATTCATAGAGCTTACGAGCAGTACTTC. Translating it yields CASRIHRAYEQYF. The chain joins TRBV6-6 to TRBJ2-7, with D hard to call. The V and J ends lost 6 bases and 4 bases respectively, with 13 bases between them. Germline values: CDR1 MNHNY, CDR2 SVGAGI (reference sequence). The length of the CDR3 is 13 residues.

The chain has TRBV5-3 and TRBJ1-6, with 8 nucleotides matching TRBD1. TRBV5-3 is an ORF; its function is uncertain. J gave up 7 bases and V 5 bases, and 8 bases lay outside the gene matches. The CDR3 loop spans 15 amino acids. The CDR3 loop is CARRPDRGGNSPLHF. The CDR3 DNA reads as TGTGCCAGAAGACCCGACAGGGGAGGAAATTCACCCCTCCACTTT.

This clone turned up a few times. V gene TRBV11-2 combines with J gene TRBJ2-1, with D perhaps TRBD1 or TRBD2 (6 bases each). V was shortened by 5 bases and J by 2 bases, with 16 bases between the two germline ends. There are 16 residues in the CDR3. Germline V gene data show CDR1 as SGHAT and CDR2 as FQNNGV. The CDR3 nucleotides are TGTGCCAGCAGCCCGATCCGGGGGACAACCTACAATGAGCAGTTCTTC. This translates into CASSPIRGTTYNEQFF.

This clone occurred a few times. The chain recombines TRBV5-5 with TRBJ1-5; no firm D call. The CDR3 covers 12 residues. The germline CDR1 and CDR2 sequences are SGHKS and YYEKEE (reference sequence). V dropped 5 bases and J dropped 4 bases, with 7 bases sitting between them. The CDR3 coding sequence is TGTGCCAGCAGTGGCGGGAATCAGCCCCAGCATTTT. This encodes CASSGGNQPQHF.

This clone has at least ten counts. This chain links TRBV18 with TRBJ2-4; 7 bases are shared with TRBD2. V lost 3 bases, J lost 7 bases, and 6 bases stayed unmatched. This CDR3 region has 14 residues. Germline CDR1 reads KGHSH; CDR2 reads LQKENI. CDR3 bases: TGTGCCAGCTCACCGGGGGGGTTAAGGAACATTCAGTACTTC. Amino acid sequence: CASSPGGLRNIQYF.

The V call is TRBV27, the J call TRBJ1-2, with D perhaps TRBD1 (5 bases). This CDR3 comprises 14 residues. V was pared by 5 bases and J by 4 bases, with 14 bases between. The germline gives CDR1 MNHEY, CDR2 SMNVEV (reference sequence). The DNA of the CDR3 is TGTGCCAGCAGTCATCAGGGAGGGCGCTATGGCTACACCTTC. The encoded protein is CASSHQGGRYGYTF.

This clone was seen a handful of times. This rearrangement joins TRBV6-6 to TRBJ1-1, with 7 bases aligning to TRBD1. Germline V lookup: CDR1 MNHNY, CDR2 SVGAGI (reference sequence). CDR3 length: 13 residues. V shed 7 bases, J shed 5 bases, and the junction held 7 bases outside the gene matches. The CDR3 bases are TGTGCCAGCACTTCAGGGGGAGTTACTGAAGCTTTCTTT. Translated: CASTSGGVTEAFF.

The chain recombines TRBV6-5 with TRBJ2-2; D is perhaps TRBD2 (5 bases). V was pared by 5 bases and J by 5 bases, with 9 bases between. The CDR3 consists of 13 residues. Germline V CDR1 and CDR2: MNHEY, SVGAGI. This CDR3 reads CASSNGGTGELFF. The CDR3 DNA follows: TGTGCCAGCAGTAACGGAGGAACCGGGGAGCTGTTTTTT.